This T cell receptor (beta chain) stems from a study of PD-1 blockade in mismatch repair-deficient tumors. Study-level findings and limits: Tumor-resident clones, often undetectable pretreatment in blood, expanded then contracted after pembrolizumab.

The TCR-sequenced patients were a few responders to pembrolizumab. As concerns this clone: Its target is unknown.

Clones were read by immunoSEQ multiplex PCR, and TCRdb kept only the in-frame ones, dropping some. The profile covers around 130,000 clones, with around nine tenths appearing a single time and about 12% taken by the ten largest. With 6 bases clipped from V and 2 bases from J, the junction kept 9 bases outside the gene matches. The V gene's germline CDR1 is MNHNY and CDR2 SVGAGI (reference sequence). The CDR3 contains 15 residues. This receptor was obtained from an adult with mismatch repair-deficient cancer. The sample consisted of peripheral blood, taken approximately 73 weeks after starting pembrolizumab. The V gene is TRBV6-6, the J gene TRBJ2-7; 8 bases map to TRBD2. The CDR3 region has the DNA TGTGCCAGCAGCTACGGGCGGGAGGCAACCTACGAGCAGTACTTC. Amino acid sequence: CASSYGREATYEQYF.